This is a list of T cell receptor beta chains from one sample in a study of T cell repertoires in ileal Crohn's disease. Only in-frame clones appear in the TCRdb table, and some are missing; sequencing was by immunoSEQ multiplex PCR. The sample lists fewer than 20,000 clones, less than 65% seen once, with roughly 6.3% in the top ten. The sequencing sample was made of ileal tissue. Receptor source: an adult with Crohn's disease. Each CDR3 is given with its conserved first and last residue. Size is omitted from some rows. Given values are once, few, many or a class for expanded clones.

cdr3_aa clone_size v_call
CASSLLASGANVLTF few TRBV6-5
CASTGAGVSYNEQFF . TRBV10-1
CASSTGGPSNQPQHF once TRBV6-1
CASSSGGTEAFF once TRBV28
CAWTNLGGSQETQYF . TRBV30
CASSYQGRETQYF medium-sized TRBV13
CASSPRGAEEQYF once TRBV4-1
CSVSKGQGPYNEQFF . TRBV29-1
CASSPQVVYEQYF . TRBV11-1
CASSQGGTGIYEQFF . TRBV4-3
CASRLSQGTQYF . TRBV2
CASSLVVGTGASYTF . TRBV7-2
CASSLGQGLDSTDTQYF . TRBV5-1
CAGSTRLGNEQYF . TRBV19
CASGDRNTEAFF . TRBV10-1
CASSMTSVEQYF few TRBV11-2
CASSALAGLSSYEQYF . TRBV2
CASSPGGNTEAFF . TRBV5-1
CASSEGQRETDTQYF few TRBV6-4
CASRATSGRPSDTQYF . TRBV2